This T cell receptor beta chain is from a study of CD8+CD57+ T cells in acquired aplastic anemia. Looking at the study overall: Sorted CD4+ and CD8+ cells yielded DNA averaging around 3 ug. Study results and limitations: Patients and controls were found to share roughly 31 CD8+ CDR3 sequences. Controls and patients did not differ significantly in CD8+ Simpson's diversity.

CDR1 SGHAT and CDR2 FQDESV come from the germline V gene (reference sequence). The CDR3 loop spans 15 amino acids. Of note for this clonotype: Its antigen is undetermined. A much larger clone sits a single nucleotide away, making a read error possible.

It was genomic DNA that served as the template for profiling TCR beta VDJ and CDR3. From the reads, TCRdb called clonotypes with MiXCR, one entry per CDR3 protein. The data hold approximately 470,000 distinct CDR3 sequences, with around 30% observed a single time. The patients chosen for sequencing had shown expansion of CD8+CD57+ cells (detected by flow cytometry). This sequence originates from a human donor with aplastic anemia. Sequences were obtained from sorted CD4+, CD8+, or CD8+CD57+ T cells (not recorded which) from PBMCs. This chain joins TRBV11-1 and TRBJ2-3; 10 bases align to TRBD1. The CDR3 protein is CASSQTGGHTDTRYF. CDR3 DNA: TGTGCCAGCAGCCAGACAGGGGGCCACACAGATACGCGGTATTTT.